This T cell receptor beta chain appears in the sequencing data of a study of lymphopenia after photon versus proton radiotherapy. The table came from immunoSEQ multiplex PCR; TCRdb's copy has only in-frame clones and leaves some out. The sample consists of approximately 66,000 clones, around 88% of them appearing once. On this clone itself: Its antigen is not identified.

Study-wide results and limits: A bigger post-nadir fall in TCR diversity correlated inversely with survival time in deceased patients. Post-nadir diversity loss with photons came from oligoclonal expansion, particularly CD8+ Temra cells.

The germline gives CDR1 SGHDN, CDR2 FVKESK. Trimming stripped 0 bases from V and 7 bases from J, with 10 bases between. The CDR3 has 15 amino acids. The sample in question was peripheral blood, obtained from a patient treated with photon-based radiotherapy. V and J are TRBV14 and TRBJ1-6; D gene ambiguous. The clonotype was recovered from a man between 35 and 55 years old with gastric cancer. CDR3 loop: CASSQDRSRNSPLHF. In nucleotides, the CDR3 is TGTGCCAGCAGCCAAGATCGGTCGAGGAATTCACCCCTCCACTTT.